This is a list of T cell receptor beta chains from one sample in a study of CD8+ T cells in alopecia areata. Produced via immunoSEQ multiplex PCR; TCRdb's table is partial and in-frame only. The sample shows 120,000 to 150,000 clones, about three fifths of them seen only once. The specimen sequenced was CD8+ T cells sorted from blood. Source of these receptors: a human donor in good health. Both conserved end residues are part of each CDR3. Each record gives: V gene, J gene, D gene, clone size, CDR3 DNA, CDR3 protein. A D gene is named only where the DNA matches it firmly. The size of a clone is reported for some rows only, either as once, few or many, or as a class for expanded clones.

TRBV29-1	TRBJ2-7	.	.	TGCAGCGTTCCCGGACTCGTCAATGGGGAGCAGTACTTC	CSVPGLVNGEQYF
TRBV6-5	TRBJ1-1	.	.	TGTGCCAGCAGTCAGACCGCTATGAACACTGAAGCTTTCTTT	CASSQTAMNTEAFF
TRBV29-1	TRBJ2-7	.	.	TGCAGCGTTGGGGGTAGCTCCTACGAGCAGTACTTC	CSVGGSSYEQYF
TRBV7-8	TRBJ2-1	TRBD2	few	TGTGCCAGCAGATGGTCCGGGACTAGCGGGAACAACCCGTACAATGAGCAGTTCTTC	CASRWSGTSGNNPYNEQFF
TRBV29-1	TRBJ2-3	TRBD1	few	TGCAGCGTTGAAGAACGGGACAGGGGTAGGGATACGCAGTATTTT	CSVEERDRGRDTQYF
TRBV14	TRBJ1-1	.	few	TGTGCCAGCAGCCGCCGAAAGGAAATATACCGAGAGGAAGCTTTCTTT	CASSRRKEIYREEAFF
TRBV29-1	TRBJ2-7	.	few	TGCAGCGTTGAATGGGGTTACGAGCAGTACTTC	CSVEWGYEQYF
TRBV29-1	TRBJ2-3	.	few	TGCAGCGTTGCGCACCCCCCTGGGCCAGATACGCAGTATTTT	CSVAHPPGPDTQYF
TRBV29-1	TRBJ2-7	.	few	TGCAGCGTTGTGGTGGAGGGAAGGGGCTACGAGCAGTACTTC	CSVVVEGRGYEQYF
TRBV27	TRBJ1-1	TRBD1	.	TGTGCCAGCAGAACAGGGGGGAACACTGAAGCTTTCTTT	CASRTGGNTEAFF
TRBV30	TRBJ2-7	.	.	TGTGCCTGGAGTACGCAAGCGGGCCCCTACGTAGAGCAGTACTTC	CAWSTQAGPYVEQYF
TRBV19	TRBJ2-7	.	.	TGTGCCAGTAGTATAGGAGCGGGCTACGAGCAGTACTTC	CASSIGAGYEQYF
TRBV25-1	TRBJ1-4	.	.	TGTGCCAGCAGTGGGGGGAGAGGGAAAAAACTGTTTTTT	CASSGGRGKKLFF
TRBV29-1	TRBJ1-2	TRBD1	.	TGCAGCGTTGATGGGACAGGGGATGCCTATGGCTACACCTTC	CSVDGTGDAYGYTF
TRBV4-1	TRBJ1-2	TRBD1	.	TGCGCCAGCAGCCCGCTGCAGACAGGGGATCGGTATGGCTACACCTTC	CASSPLQTGDRYGYTF
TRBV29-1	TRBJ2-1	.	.	TGCAGCGTTGCGAGCTCCTACAATGAGCAGTTCTTC	CSVASSYNEQFF
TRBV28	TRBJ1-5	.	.	TGTGCCAGCAGTTTATGGGGTAGCAATCAGCCCCAGCATTTT	CASSLWGSNQPQHF
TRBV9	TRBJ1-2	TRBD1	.	TGTGCCAGCAGCGTAGTACAGGGGGCTGACTATGGCTACACCTTC	CASSVVQGADYGYTF
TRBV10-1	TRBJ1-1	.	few	TGCGCCAGCAGTGTGGGCCAAACGACTGAAGCTTTCTTT	CASSVGQTTEAFF
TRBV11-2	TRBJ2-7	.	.	TGTGCCAGCAGCTATGACAGTTACTACGAGCAGTACTTC	CASSYDSYYEQYF
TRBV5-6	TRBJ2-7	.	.	TGTGCCAGCAGCCAAGGGTCGGGAGTACTGTACTTC	CASSQGSGVLYF
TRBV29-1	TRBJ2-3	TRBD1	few	TGCAGCGTAGCAGACAGGGTAGATACGCAGTATTTT	CSVADRVDTQYF
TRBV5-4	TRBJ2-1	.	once	TGTGCCAGCAGCTTGGCTTCCGGAGGATGGACCTACAATGAGCAGTTCTTC	CASSLASGGWTYNEQFF
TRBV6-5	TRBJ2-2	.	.	TGTGCCAGCAGTTACGTGGGGAGCACCGGGGAGCTGTTTTTT	CASSYVGSTGELFF
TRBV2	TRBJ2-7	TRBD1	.	TGTGCCAGCAGTGAAAACCCAGGGGGCTCCTACGAGCAGTACTTC	CASSENPGGSYEQYF
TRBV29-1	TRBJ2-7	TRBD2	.	TGCAGCGTTGAAGATCGTCCCACTAGCGGGAGCTCCTACGAGCAGTACTTC	CSVEDRPTSGSSYEQYF
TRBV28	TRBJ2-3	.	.	TGTGCCAGCAGCCCTGGACTAATAAGCACAGATACGCAGTATTTT	CASSPGLISTDTQYF
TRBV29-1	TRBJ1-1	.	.	TGCAGCGTTGTGAGTTGGGACACTGAAGCTTTCTTT	CSVVSWDTEAFF
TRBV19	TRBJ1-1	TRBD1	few	TGTGCCAGTAGTGTCTCCGGGACAGGGCTCACTGAAGCTTTCTTT	CASSVSGTGLTEAFF
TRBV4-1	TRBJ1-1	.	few	TGCGCCAGCAGCCAAGGGGCAGGGCAGACTGAAGCTTTCTTT	CASSQGAGQTEAFF
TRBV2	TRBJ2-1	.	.	TGTGCCAGCAGATTTGCAGGGTTCTATGAGCAGTTCTTC	CASRFAGFYEQFF
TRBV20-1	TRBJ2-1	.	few	TGCAGTGCTAGCGGAGACAATGAGCAGTTCTTC	CSASGDNEQFF
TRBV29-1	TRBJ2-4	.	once	TGCAGCGTTGAATGGGTAGCGACCCCGCGAATTCAGTACTTC	CSVEWVATPRIQYF
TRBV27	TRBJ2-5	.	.	TGTGCCAGCAGTTCTGAAGAGACCCAGTACTTC	CASSSEETQYF
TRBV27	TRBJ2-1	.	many	TGTGCCAGCAGTTTGGGGCGACGGGGTGAGCAGTTCTTC	CASSLGRRGEQFF
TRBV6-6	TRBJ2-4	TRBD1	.	TGTGCCAGCAGTCAAGACAGGGTAGGGGACATTCAGTACTTC	CASSQDRVGDIQYF
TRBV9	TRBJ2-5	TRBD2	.	TGTGCCAGCAGCCCTACCAGCGGACTAGCCCCGTCGACCCAGTACTTC	CASSPTSGLAPSTQYF
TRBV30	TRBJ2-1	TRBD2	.	TGTGCCTGGAGTCCCGGACTAGCGGGAGTGAATGAGCAGTTCTTC	CAWSPGLAGVNEQFF
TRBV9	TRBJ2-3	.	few	TGTGCCAGCAGCGTTGCCGGGTATTCGACAGATACGCAGTATTTT	CASSVAGYSTDTQYF
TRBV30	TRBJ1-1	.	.	TGTGCCTGGAGACAACCGGGCCGGGGCAACACTGAAGCTTTCTTT	CAWRQPGRGNTEAFF
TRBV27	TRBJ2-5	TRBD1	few	TGTGCCAGCAGTTCCCGGGACAGGGTTGAGGAGACCCAGTACTTC	CASSSRDRVEETQYF
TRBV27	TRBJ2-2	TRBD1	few	TGTGCCAGCGGGCCGACAGGGCGAACCGGGGAGCTGTTTTTT	CASGPTGRTGELFF
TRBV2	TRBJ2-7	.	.	TGTGCCAGCAACCCGACAGGATCCTACGAGCAGTACTTC	CASNPTGSYEQYF
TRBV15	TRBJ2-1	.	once	TGTGCCACCGAGCTAGGGACTTCCTACAATGAGCAGTTCTTC	CATELGTSYNEQFF
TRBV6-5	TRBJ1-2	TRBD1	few	TGTGCCAGCACCGATACAGGGGCCTACTATGGCTACACCTTC	CASTDTGAYYGYTF
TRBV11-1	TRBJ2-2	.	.	TGTGCCAGCAGTCGCGACGGGGAGCTGTTTTTT	CASSRDGELFF
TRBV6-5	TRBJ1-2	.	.	TGTGCCAGCAGATCTGACGGTTGGTTATATGGCTACACCTTC	CASRSDGWLYGYTF
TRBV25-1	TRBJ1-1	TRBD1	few	TGTGCCAGCAGTGAGCCAGGGGGCGGAACTTTCTTT	CASSEPGGGTFF
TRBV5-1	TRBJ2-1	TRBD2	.	TGCGCCAGCAGCTTGGAGACAGGGTGGCAACTAGCGGGAGTCAGTGAGCAGTTCTTC	CASSLETGWQLAGVSEQFF